This TCR beta chain was identified during a study of cytomegalovirus exposure and HLA in healthy donors. Both 60 Vbeta primers and 13 Jbeta primers went into the PCR. Method: immunoSEQ multiplex PCR; TCRdb's copy keeps in-frame clones and lacks some. This sample has some 150,000 clones, with around 79% found just once. In germline, CDR1 is MNHEY, CDR2 SMNVEV (reference sequence). The CDR3 has 16 amino acids. The V gene lost 1 base and the J gene lost 0 bases, with 7 bases spanning the gap. In its sample, this clone was seen once. The TCR comes from a woman aged 25-40 years in good health and CMV-seronegative. The chain joins TRBV27 to TRBJ1-6, with D possibly TRBD1 on 5 matching bases. The sample consisted of PBMCs. CDR3 in amino acids: CASSLLGASYNSPLHF. CDR3 bases: TGTGCCAGCAGTTTATTAGGGGCCTCCTATAATTCACCCCTCCACTTT.